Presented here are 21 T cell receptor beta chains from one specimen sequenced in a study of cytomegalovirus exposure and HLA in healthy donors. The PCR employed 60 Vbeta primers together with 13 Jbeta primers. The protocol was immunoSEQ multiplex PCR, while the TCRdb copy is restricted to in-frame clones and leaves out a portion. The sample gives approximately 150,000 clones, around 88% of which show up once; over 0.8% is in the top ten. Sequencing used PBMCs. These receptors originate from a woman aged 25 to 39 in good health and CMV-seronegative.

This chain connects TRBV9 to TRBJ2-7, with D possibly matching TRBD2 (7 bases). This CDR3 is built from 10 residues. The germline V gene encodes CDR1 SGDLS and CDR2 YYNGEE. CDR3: CRRGGYEQYF. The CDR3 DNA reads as TGTAGGAGGGGGGGCTACGAGCAGTACTTC. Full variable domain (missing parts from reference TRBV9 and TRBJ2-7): DSGVTQTPKHLITATGQRVTLRCSPRSGDLSVYWYQQSLDQGLQFLIQYYNGEERAKGNILERFSAQQFPDLHSELNLSSLELGDSALYFCRRGGYEQYFGPGTRLTVT.

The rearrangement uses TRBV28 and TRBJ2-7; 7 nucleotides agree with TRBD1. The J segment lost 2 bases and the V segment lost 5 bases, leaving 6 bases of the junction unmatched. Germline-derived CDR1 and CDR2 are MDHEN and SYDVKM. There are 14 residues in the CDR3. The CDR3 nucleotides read TGTGCCAGCAGTCCACCCGGGACAGCCTACGAGCAGTACTTC. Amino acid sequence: CASSPPGTAYEQYF.

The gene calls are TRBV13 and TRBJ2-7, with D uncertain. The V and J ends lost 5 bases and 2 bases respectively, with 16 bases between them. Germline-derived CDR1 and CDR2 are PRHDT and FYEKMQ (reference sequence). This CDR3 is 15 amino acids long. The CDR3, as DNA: TGTGCCAGCAGCACCCGCGCGACACCTCCCTACGAGCAGTACTTC. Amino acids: CASSTRATPPYEQYF.

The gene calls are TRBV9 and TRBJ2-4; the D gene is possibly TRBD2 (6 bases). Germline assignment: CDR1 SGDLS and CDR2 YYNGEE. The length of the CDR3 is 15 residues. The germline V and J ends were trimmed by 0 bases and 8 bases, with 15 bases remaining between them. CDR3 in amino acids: CASSVGDGGADIQYF. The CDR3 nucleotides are TGTGCCAGCAGCGTAGGGGACGGAGGGGCGGACATTCAGTACTTC. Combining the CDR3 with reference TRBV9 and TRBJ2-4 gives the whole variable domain DSGVTQTPKHLITATGQRVTLRCSPRSGDLSVYWYQQSLDQGLQFLIQYYNGEERAKGNILERFSAQQFPDLHSELNLSSLELGDSALYFCASSVGDGGADIQYFGAGTRLSVL.

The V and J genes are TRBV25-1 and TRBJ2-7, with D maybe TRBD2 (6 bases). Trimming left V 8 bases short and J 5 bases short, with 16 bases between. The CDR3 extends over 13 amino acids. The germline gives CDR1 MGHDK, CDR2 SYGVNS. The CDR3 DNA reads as TGTGCCAGCGAGGCGGGGTTTAGCGACGAGCAGTACTTC. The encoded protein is CASEAGFSDEQYF.

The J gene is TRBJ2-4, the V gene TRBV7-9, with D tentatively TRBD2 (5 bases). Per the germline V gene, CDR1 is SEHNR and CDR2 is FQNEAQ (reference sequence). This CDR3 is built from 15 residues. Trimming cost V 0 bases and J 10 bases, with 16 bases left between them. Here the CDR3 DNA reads TGTGCCAGCAGCTTAGCGGGATCCGCGGGTGTGATTCAGTACTTC. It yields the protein CASSLAGSAGVIQYF.

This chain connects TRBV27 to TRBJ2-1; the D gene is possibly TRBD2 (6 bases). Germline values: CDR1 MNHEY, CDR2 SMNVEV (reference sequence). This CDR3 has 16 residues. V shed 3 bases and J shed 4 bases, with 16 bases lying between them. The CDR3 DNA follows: TGTGCCAGCAGTTTGGGGTCGGGACTCTGGTACAATGAGCAGTTCTTC. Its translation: CASSLGSGLWYNEQFF.

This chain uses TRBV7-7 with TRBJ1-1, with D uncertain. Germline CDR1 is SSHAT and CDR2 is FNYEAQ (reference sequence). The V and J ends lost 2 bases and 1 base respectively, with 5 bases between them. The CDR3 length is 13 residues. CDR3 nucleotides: TGTGCCAGCAGCTTACAGGAGAACACTGAAGCTTTCTTT. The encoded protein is CASSLQENTEAFF.

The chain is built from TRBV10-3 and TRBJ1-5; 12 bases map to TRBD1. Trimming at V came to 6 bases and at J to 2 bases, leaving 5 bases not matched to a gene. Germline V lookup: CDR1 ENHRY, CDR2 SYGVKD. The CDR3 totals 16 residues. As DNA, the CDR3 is TGTGCCATCAGGGGACAGGGGGCTGGAGGCAATCAGCCCCAGCATTTT. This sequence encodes CAIRGQGAGGNQPQHF.

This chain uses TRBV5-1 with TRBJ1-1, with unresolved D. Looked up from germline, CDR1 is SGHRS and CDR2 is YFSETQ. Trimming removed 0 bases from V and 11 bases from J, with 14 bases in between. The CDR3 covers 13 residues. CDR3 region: CASSLGPTYRAFF. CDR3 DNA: TGCGCCAGCAGCTTGGGACCGACATACCGGGCTTTCTTT.

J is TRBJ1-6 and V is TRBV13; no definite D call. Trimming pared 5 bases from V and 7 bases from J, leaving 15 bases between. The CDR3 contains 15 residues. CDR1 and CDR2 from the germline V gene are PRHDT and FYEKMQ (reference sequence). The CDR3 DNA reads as TGTGCCAGCAGCACTAATGCGGGAATCAATTCACCCCTCCACTTT. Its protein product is CASSTNAGINSPLHF.

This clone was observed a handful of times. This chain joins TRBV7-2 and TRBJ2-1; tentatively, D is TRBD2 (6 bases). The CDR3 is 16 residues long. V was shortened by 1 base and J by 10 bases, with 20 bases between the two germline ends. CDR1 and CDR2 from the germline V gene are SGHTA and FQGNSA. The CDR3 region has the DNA TGTGCCAGCAGCTTAGACGACTTACCCCTTGGGAGGGAGCAGTTCTTC. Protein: CASSLDDLPLGREQFF. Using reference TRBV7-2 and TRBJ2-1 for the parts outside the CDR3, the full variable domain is GAGVSQSPSNKVTEKGKDVELRCDPISGHTALYWYRQSLGQGLEFLIYFQGNSAPDKSGLPSDRFSAERTGGSVSTLTIQRTQQEDSAVYLCASSLDDLPLGREQFFGPGTRLTVL.

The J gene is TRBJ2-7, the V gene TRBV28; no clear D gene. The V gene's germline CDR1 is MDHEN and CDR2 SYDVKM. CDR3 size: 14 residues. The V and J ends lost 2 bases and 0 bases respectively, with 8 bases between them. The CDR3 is CASSLDPSSYEQYF. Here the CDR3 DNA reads TGTGCCAGCAGTTTAGATCCGAGCTCCTACGAGCAGTACTTC. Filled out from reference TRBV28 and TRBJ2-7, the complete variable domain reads DVKVTQSSRYLVKRTGEKVFLECVQDMDHENMFWYRQDPGLGLRLIYFSYDVKMKEKGDIPEGYSVSREKKERFSLILESASTNQTSMYLCASSLDPSSYEQYFGPGTRLTVT.

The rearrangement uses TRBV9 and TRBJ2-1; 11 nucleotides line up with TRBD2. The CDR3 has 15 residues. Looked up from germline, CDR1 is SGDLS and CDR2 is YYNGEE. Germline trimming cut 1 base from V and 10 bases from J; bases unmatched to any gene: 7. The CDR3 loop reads CASSVSSGGAEEQFF. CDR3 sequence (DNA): TGTGCCAGCAGCGTAAGTAGCGGGGGGGCGGAGGAGCAGTTCTTC.

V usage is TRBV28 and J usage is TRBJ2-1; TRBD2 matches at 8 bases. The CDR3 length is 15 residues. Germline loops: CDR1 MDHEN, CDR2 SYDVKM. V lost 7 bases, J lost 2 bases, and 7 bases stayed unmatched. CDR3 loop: CASIGAGGTYNEQFF. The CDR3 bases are TGTGCCAGCATCGGGGCGGGGGGAACCTACAATGAGCAGTTCTTC.

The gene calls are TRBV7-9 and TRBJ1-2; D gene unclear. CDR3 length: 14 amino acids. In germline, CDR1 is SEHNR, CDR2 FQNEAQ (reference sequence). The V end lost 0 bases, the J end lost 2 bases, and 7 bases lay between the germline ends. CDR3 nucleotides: TGTGCCAGCAGCTTAGCGGGCAGGAACTATGGCTACACCTTC. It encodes CASSLAGRNYGYTF.

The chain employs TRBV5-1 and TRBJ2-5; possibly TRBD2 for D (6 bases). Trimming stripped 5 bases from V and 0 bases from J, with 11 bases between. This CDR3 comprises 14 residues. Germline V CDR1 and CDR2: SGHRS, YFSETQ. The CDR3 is CASSPGGNQETQYF. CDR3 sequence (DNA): TGCGCCAGCAGTCCCGGCGGGAACCAAGAGACCCAGTACTTC.

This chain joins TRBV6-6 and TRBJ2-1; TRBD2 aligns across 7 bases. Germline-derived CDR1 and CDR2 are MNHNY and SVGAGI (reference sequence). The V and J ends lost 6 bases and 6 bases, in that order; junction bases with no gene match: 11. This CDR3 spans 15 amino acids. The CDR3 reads CASSSPKRGGNEQFF. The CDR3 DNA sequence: TGTGCCAGCAGCTCGCCGAAGCGGGGAGGCAATGAGCAGTTCTTC.

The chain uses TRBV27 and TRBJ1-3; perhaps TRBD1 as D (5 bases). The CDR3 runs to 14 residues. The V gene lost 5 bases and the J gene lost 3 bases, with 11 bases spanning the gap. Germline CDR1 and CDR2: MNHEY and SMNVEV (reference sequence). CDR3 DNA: TGTGCCAGCAGTGTGGGGAGGGGTGGAAACACCATATATTTT. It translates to CASSVGRGGNTIYF.

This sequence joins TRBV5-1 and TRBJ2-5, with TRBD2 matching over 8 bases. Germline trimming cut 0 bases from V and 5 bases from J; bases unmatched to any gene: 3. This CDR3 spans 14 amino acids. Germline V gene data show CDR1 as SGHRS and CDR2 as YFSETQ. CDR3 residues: CASSLDGGRETQYF. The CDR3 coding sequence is TGCGCCAGCAGCTTGGACGGCGGGAGGGAGACCCAGTACTTC.

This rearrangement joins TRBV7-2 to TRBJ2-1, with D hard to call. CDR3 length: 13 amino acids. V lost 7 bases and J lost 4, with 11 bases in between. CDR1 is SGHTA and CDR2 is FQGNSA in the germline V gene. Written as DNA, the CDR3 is TGTGCCAGCACCTCCCGCGAATACAATGAGCAGTTCTTC. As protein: CASTSREYNEQFF. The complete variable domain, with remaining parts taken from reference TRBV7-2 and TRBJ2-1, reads GAGVSQSPSNKVTEKGKDVELRCDPISGHTALYWYRQSLGQGLEFLIYFQGNSAPDKSGLPSDRFSAERTGGSVSTLTIQRTQQEDSAVYLCASTSREYNEQFFGPGTRLTVL.